Below, 27 T cell receptor beta chains from the same sample are listed, as sequenced in a study of T cells after yellow fever vaccination. A single record per CDR3 protein comes from TCRdb applying MiXCR to the 5' RACE reads. The top ten hold roughly a fifth of the sample, which has about 320,000 distinct CDR3 sequences, 4% to 5.5% seen once. The source material was PBMCs, sampled 15 days after the yellow fever booster vaccination. These receptors came from a man in his late teens or twenties who received the YFV17D yellow fever vaccine.

In its sample, this clonotype was seen many times. The rearrangement uses TRBV7-6 and TRBJ2-5; D uncertain. The CDR3 runs to 14 residues. Germline assignment: CDR1 SGHVS and CDR2 FNYEAQ. V gave up 2 bases and J gave up 8 bases, with 15 bases separating them. The chain's CDR3 is CASSLTGPPETQYF. The CDR3 region has the DNA TGTGCCAGCAGCTTAACCGGGCCGCCCGAAACCCAGTACTTC.

Written as DNA, the CDR3 is TGCGCCAGCAGCCGGGGGACAGGCTTTGGCGAGACCCAGTACTTC. Its protein is CASSRGTGFGETQYF. This chain joins TRBV5-1 and TRBJ2-5, with 8 bases that match TRBD1. Germline lookup yields CDR1 SGHRS and CDR2 YFSETQ. Trimming took 4 bases from V and 5 from J; bases not matched to a gene: 10. There are 15 residues in the CDR3.

This chain uses TRBV7-2 with TRBJ1-1; D unresolved. There are 13 residues in the CDR3. The V gene lost 5 bases and the J gene lost 0 bases, with 7 bases spanning the gap. CDR1 is SGHTA and CDR2 is FQGNSA in the germline V gene. The CDR3 nucleotides are TGTGCCAGCAGCCGCCCTTTGAACACTGAAGCTTTCTTT. This gives the protein CASSRPLNTEAFF.

This clonotype has a count of ten or more. The V and J genes are TRBV5-1 and TRBJ1-1; D not certain. This CDR3 is 12 amino acids long. Germline loops: CDR1 SGHRS, CDR2 YFSETQ. V was clipped by 3 bases and J by 6 bases, with 9 bases between them. CDR3 in DNA: TGCGCCAGCAGCTCGACCAGCTCTGAAGCTTTCTTT. This sequence encodes CASSSTSSEAFF.

This clonotype was seen a few times. The rearrangement joins TRBV27 to TRBJ1-3; 11 nucleotides align to TRBD1. This CDR3 is built from 16 residues. Germline CDR1 and CDR2: MNHEY and SMNVEV (reference sequence). With V trimmed by 4 bases and J by 2 bases, 4 bases remained unmatched. Written as DNA, the CDR3 is TGTGCCAGCAGTTCATGGGGACAGGGGGCTGGAAACACCATATATTTT. This codes for CASSSWGQGAGNTIYF.

The V gene is TRBV5-1, the J gene TRBJ1-6; D is perhaps TRBD1 (6 bases). The CDR3 loop spans 14 amino acids. V lost 6 bases to trimming and J lost 6 bases, with 13 bases between them. Germline V gene sequence: CDR1 SGHRS, CDR2 YFSETQ. The CDR3 sequence is CASTRGAANSPLHF. DNA for the CDR3: TGCGCCAGCACCCGGGGGGCTGCTAATTCACCCCTCCACTTT.

This rearrangement joins TRBV25-1 to TRBJ2-2; unclear D gene. CDR3 size: 15 residues. From germline, CDR1 is MGHDK and CDR2 SYGVNS. V gave up 3 bases and J gave up 4 bases, with 12 bases separating them. The CDR3 sequence: CASSEPSLGTGELFF. The CDR3 DNA sequence: TGTGCCAGCAGTGAGCCATCCCTGGGCACCGGGGAGCTGTTTTTT.

This clonotype was detected ten times or more. The V gene is TRBV5-1, the J gene TRBJ2-1; 10 bases agree with TRBD1. The trim removed 1 base at V and 5 bases at J, leaving 6 bases unmatched. The germline V gene has CDR1 SGHRS and CDR2 YFSETQ. This CDR3 comprises 16 residues. The CDR3 is CASSLPRDRGDNEQFF. CDR3 in DNA: TGCGCCAGCAGCTTGCCCCGGGACAGGGGAGACAATGAGCAGTTCTTC. The whole variable domain, filled in from reference TRBV5-1 and TRBJ2-1, reads KAGVTQTPRYLIKTRGQQVTLSCSPISGHRSVSWYQQTPGQGLQFLFEYFSETQRNKGNFPGRFSGRQFSNSRSEMNVSTLELGDSALYLCASSLPRDRGDNEQFFGPGTRLTVL.

This clonotype was counted a few times. The chain couples TRBV5-1 to TRBJ2-1, with D perhaps matching TRBD1 or TRBD2 (7 bases each). Germline CDR1 reads SGHRS; CDR2 reads YFSETQ. The CDR3 contains 21 residues. The V gene lost 0 bases and the J gene lost 4 bases, with 29 bases spanning the gap. The CDR3 protein is CASSLAPGSGGVPLSYNEQFF. As DNA, the CDR3 is TGCGCCAGCAGCTTGGCCCCGGGTTCAGGGGGGGTCCCGCTATCTTACAATGAGCAGTTCTTC.

This clonotype was picked up many times. This rearrangement joins TRBV11-2 to TRBJ2-3; TRBD2 matches at 10 bases. The junction had 11 bases not matched to a gene; V was cut back by 2 bases and J by 0 bases. The CDR3 extends over 19 amino acids. CDR1 and CDR2 from the germline V gene are SGHAT and FQNNGV. CDR3 region: CASSLLRLAGAFSTDTQYF. The CDR3 nucleotides are TGTGCCAGCAGCTTACTCCGTCTAGCGGGGGCCTTTAGCACAGATACGCAGTATTTT.

This clonotype was found many times. This chain uses TRBV7-9 with TRBJ1-5; weak D call: TRBD1 (5 bases). V was clipped by 5 bases and J by 7 bases, with 15 bases between them. The CDR3 spans 14 residues. Germline V gives CDR1 SEHNR, CDR2 FQNEAQ (reference sequence). In DNA, the CDR3 is TGTGCCAGCAGCCCCGGACGGGACGGGCAGCCCCAGCATTTT. It encodes CASSPGRDGQPQHF.

The chain joins TRBV2 to TRBJ2-5; 7 positions match TRBD1. The CDR3 extends over 16 amino acids. Germline values: CDR1 SNHLY, CDR2 FYNNEI. The J segment lost 1 base and the V segment lost 9 bases, leaving 14 bases of the junction unmatched. The CDR3 DNA reads TGTGCCAGTAGCCCGACAGGGACGGTGGTCCAAGAGACCCAGTACTTC. Protein: CASSPTGTVVQETQYF.

This clonotype has just a few counts. This chain connects TRBV20-1 to TRBJ2-3; 13 bases are shared with TRBD2. With V trimmed by 3 bases and J by 1 base, 4 bases remained unmatched. Germline V CDR1 and CDR2: DFQATT, SNEGSKA (reference sequence). The CDR3 sequence is 16 residues long. The CDR3: CSASGLAGVGTDTQYF. CDR3 in DNA: TGCAGTGCTAGCGGACTAGCGGGGGTAGGCACAGATACGCAGTATTTT.

This clonotype was seen a few times. This chain uses TRBV5-1 with TRBJ1-1; the D gene is possibly TRBD1 (5 bases). Trimming left V 0 bases short and J 3 bases short, with 15 bases between. CDR3 length: 16 amino acids. Germline V gene sequence: CDR1 SGHRS, CDR2 YFSETQ. The CDR3 reads CASSLDPGWGDTEAFF. The CDR3 region has the DNA TGCGCCAGCAGCTTGGATCCGGGCTGGGGGGACACTGAAGCTTTCTTT. Full variable domain (remainder filled in from reference TRBV5-1 and TRBJ1-1): KAGVTQTPRYLIKTRGQQVTLSCSPISGHRSVSWYQQTPGQGLQFLFEYFSETQRNKGNFPGRFSGRQFSNSRSEMNVSTLELGDSALYLCASSLDPGWGDTEAFFGQGTRLTVV.

CDR3 coding DNA: TGCGCCAGCAGCCAAGATAGTGTGCGGGGTGCCGGGGAGCTGTTTTTT. Its translation: CASSQDSVRGAGELFF. The chain joins TRBV4-3 to TRBJ2-2; D is perhaps TRBD2 (6 bases). The germline V gene has CDR1 LGHNA and CDR2 YSLEER. CDR3 length: 16 amino acids. The ends were cut back, 0 bases at V and 6 bases at J, with 14 bases in the middle.

V is TRBV7-6 and J is TRBJ2-3; the D gene is possibly TRBD2 (6 bases). V dropped 4 bases and J dropped 8 bases, with 28 bases sitting between them. Germline-derived CDR1 and CDR2 are SGHVS and FNYEAQ. This CDR3 has 18 amino acids. The CDR3 here is CASSSIPGVATPGATQYF. DNA for the CDR3: TGTGCCAGCAGCTCCATCCCGGGAGTAGCGACCCCCGGAGCTACGCAGTATTTT. The complete variable domain, with remaining parts taken from reference TRBV7-6 and TRBJ2-3, reads GAGVSQSPRYKVTKRGQDVALRCDPISGHVSLYWYRQALGQGPEFLTYFNYEAQQDKSGLPNDRFSAERPEGSISTLTIQRTEQRDSAMYRCASSSIPGVATPGATQYFGPGTRLTVL.

Ten or more counts support this clonotype. This chain links TRBV6-6 with TRBJ1-4; 9 bases fit TRBD1. The CDR3 contains 14 residues. With V trimmed by 2 bases and J by 8 bases, 3 bases remained unmatched. Germline CDR1 reads MNHNY; CDR2 reads SVGAGI (reference sequence). This CDR3 reads CASSYGTGYEKLFF. In nucleotides, the CDR3 is TGTGCCAGCAGTTACGGGACAGGGTACGAAAAACTGTTTTTT.

Worth noting for this clonotype: A much bigger clone sits one base away, suggesting this may be a read error. This chain joins TRBV28 and TRBJ2-3, with D tentatively TRBD2 (5 bases). V was shortened by 4 bases and J by 1 base, with 15 bases between the two germline ends. The CDR3 length is 16 residues. Germline V gene data show CDR1 as MDHEN and CDR2 as SYDVKM. The CDR3 nucleotides read TGTGCCAGCAGTTCTGACTATCCCGGAGGCACAGATACGCAGTATTTT. Residues: CASSSDYPGGTDTQYF.

This clonotype has a count of ten or more. This rearrangement joins TRBV5-1 to TRBJ1-5, with D hard to call. Trimming removed 0 bases from V and 7 bases from J, with 11 bases in between. Germline V gene sequence: CDR1 SGHRS, CDR2 YFSETQ. This CDR3 contains 14 residues. CDR3 nucleotide sequence: TGCGCCAGCAGCTTGGCGGGGTCGGAACAGCCCCAGCATTTT. Amino acids: CASSLAGSEQPQHF.

This chain joins TRBV7-3 and TRBJ2-3; possibly TRBD1 for D (7 bases). The V gene's germline CDR1 is SGHTA and CDR2 FQGTGA. V lost 6 bases, J lost 5 bases, and 15 bases lay in between. This CDR3 is built from 14 residues. CDR3 nucleotides: TGTGCCAGCAGTCCAGGGGGGCGGGGAGATACGCAGTATTTT. Amino acids: CASSPGGRGDTQYF. Based on the CDR3 plus reference TRBV7-3 and TRBJ2-3, the full variable domain is GAGVSQTPSNKVTEKGKYVELRCDPISGHTALYWYRQSLGQGPEFLIYFQGTGAADDSGLPNDRFFAVRPEGSVSTLKIQRTERGDSAVYLCASSPGGRGDTQYFGPGTRLTVL.

This clonotype was counted ten times or more. V and J are TRBV18 and TRBJ2-7; D is uncertain. V lost 5 bases and J lost 3, with 20 bases in between. The CDR3 consists of 16 residues. Germline loops: CDR1 KGHSH, CDR2 LQKENI. CDR3 region: CASSAGVPSTIYEQYF. As DNA, the CDR3 is TGTGCCAGCTCAGCAGGAGTCCCTTCGACCATCTACGAGCAGTACTTC.

This clonotype was detected many times. The chain links TRBV29-1 to TRBJ2-7; D is perhaps TRBD2 (6 bases). The CDR3 contains 14 residues. CDR1 is SQVTM, CDR2 ANQGSEA, per germline. The ends were cut back, 4 bases at V and 0 bases at J, with 13 bases in the middle. The CDR3 nucleotides are TGCAGCGTTGGGAACGGGGGTCACTCCTACGAGCAGTACTTC. This gives the protein CSVGNGGHSYEQYF.

This clonotype was detected many times. The V gene is TRBV12-3 or TRBV12-4, the J gene TRBJ2-3; a weak D match, TRBD1 (6 bases). The germline V and J ends were trimmed by 6 bases and 0 bases, with 16 bases remaining between them. CDR3 size: 16 residues. The CDR3 sequence is CASRSDRPPSTDTQYF. CDR3 nucleotide sequence: TGTGCCAGCAGGTCAGACAGGCCACCTAGCACAGATACGCAGTATTTT.

This clonotype was found many times. The V and J genes are TRBV27 and TRBJ1-6; D uncertain. The length of the CDR3 is 14 residues. CDR1 MNHEY and CDR2 SMNVEV come from the germline V gene (reference sequence). Trimming removed 3 bases from V and 8 bases from J, with 11 bases in between. CDR3 residues: CASSLPGNDSPLHF. CDR3 sequence (DNA): TGTGCCAGCAGTTTGCCAGGAAATGATTCACCCCTCCACTTT.

This clonotype has at least ten counts. The chain couples TRBV20-1 to TRBJ2-7; 10 bases are a match to TRBD1. V lost 4 bases to trimming and J lost 7 bases; unmatched junction nucleotides: 10. CDR3 size: 14 residues. Germline V gene data show CDR1 as DFQATT and CDR2 as SNEGSKA (reference sequence). The CDR3 here is CSATKTGGLREQYV. CDR3 DNA sequence: TGCAGTGCTACGAAGACAGGGGGCTTGCGGGAGCAGTACGTC.

The chain joins TRBV9 to TRBJ2-5; perhaps TRBD2 as D (7 bases). Trimming pared 3 bases from V and 5 bases from J, leaving 14 bases between. CDR3 length equals 14 residues. Looked up from germline, CDR1 is SGDLS and CDR2 is YYNGEE. DNA of the CDR3: TGTGCCAGCAGCGGGCGGGGGCCGGAGGAGACCCAGTACTTC. It translates to CASSGRGPEETQYF.

This clonotype was recorded at least ten times. Here the CDR3 reads CARYSEQGSFQPQHF. The CDR3 DNA follows: TGTGCCAGATACTCCGAACAGGGCTCGTTTCAGCCCCAGCATTTT. The chain links TRBV27 to TRBJ1-5; weak D call: TRBD1 (6 bases). The germline CDR1 and CDR2 sequences are MNHEY and SMNVEV (reference sequence). The CDR3 is 15 amino acids. Deletions cut 9 bases from V and 6 bases from J, with 21 bases between.